This entry features one T cell receptor (beta chain) sequence. Its antigen is as yet unknown. Germline V gene sequence: CDR1 MDHEN, CDR2 SYDVKM. This CDR3 has 13 residues. V was pared by 3 bases and J by 7 bases, with 10 bases between. These data belong to a study of T cells in localized non-small cell lung cancer. General study findings and limits: Adjacent uninvolved lung tissue had the highest T cell clonality, exceeding tumor. A median of about 54 of the top 100 tumor clones appeared in adjacent lung, which was paired and uninvolved.

The assay was immunoSEQ multiplex PCR, and TCRdb's table has in-frame clones only and misses some. Of about 24,000 clones in the sample, approximately 86% were seen once. The starting material was peripheral blood, obtained before any cancer treatment. This receptor was obtained from a male donor aged 60 or over with stage II squamous cell lung carcinoma. The chain has TRBV28 and TRBJ2-1; TRBD1 is a possible D gene (5 bases). The CDR3, as DNA: TGTGCCAGCAGTTTTGGGGCCAGAAATGAGCAGTTCTTC. It translates to CASSFGARNEQFF. The full variable domain, with the rest looked up from reference TRBV28 and TRBJ2-1, is DVKVTQSSRYLVKRTGEKVFLECVQDMDHENMFWYRQDPGLGLRLIYFSYDVKMKEKGDIPEGYSVSREKKERFSLILESASTNQTSMYLCASSFGARNEQFFGPGTRLTVL.